This is a list of T cell receptor beta chains from one sample in a study of patients and donors after allogeneic stem cell transplantation. TCRdb fed the RT-PCR reads into MiXCR, producing one record per CDR3 protein. Counted here are some 960,000 distinct CDR3 sequences, 15% to 20% occurring once; the ten biggest clones make up roughly 6%. The specimen was blood, either unsorted or a sorted T cell fraction (not recorded which). These receptors were taken from a human donor who was either an allogeneic HSCT recipient or a stem cell or donor lymphocyte infusion donor (not recorded which). It is not recorded whose cells these are; they may come from a transplant donor. The CDR3 runs from the conserved cysteine through the conserved F or W. A D gene is named only where the DNA matches it firmly. Expanded clones get a size class; other rows say once, few or many, or leave the size out.

CDR3 DNA	CDR3 protein	clone size	D gene	V gene	J gene
TGTGCCAGCAGCAAAGGGACCCTCCCGCGACAGGGGGAAGAGGGCTACACCTTC	CASSKGTLPRQGEEGYTF	-	-	TRBV21-1	TRBJ1-2
TGTGCCAGTGGGATCCCAGATACGCAGTATTTT	CASGIPDTQYF	few	-	TRBV25-1	TRBJ2-3
TGCAGTGCTATGGCCGGGGAGTATCTCTACGAGCAGTACTTC	CSAMAGEYLYEQYF	-	-	TRBV20-1	TRBJ2-7
TGTGCCTGGAGTTCTACAGGGGTGGGGAACTATGGCTACACCTTC	CAWSSTGVGNYGYTF	-	TRBD1	TRBV30	TRBJ1-2
TGTGCCAGCAGTTCCGAGGGGAATTCACCCCTCCACTTT	CASSSEGNSPLHF	many	-	TRBV12-3/TRBV12-4	TRBJ1-6
TGTGCCAGCAGCCTCACAAAACTAGCCAAAAACATTCAGTACTTC	CASSLTKLAKNIQYF	-	-	TRBV5-6	TRBJ2-4
TGCGCCAGCAGCTTGGGGCTCCGATCCCTCAACACTGAAGCTTTCTTT	CASSLGLRSLNTEAFF	few	-	TRBV5-1	TRBJ1-1
TGTGCCAGCATGAGGGAAGTAGGAAAAAATGAGCAGTTCTTC	CASMREVGKNEQFF	few	-	TRBV2	TRBJ2-1
TGTGCCAGCAGCCAGGTAGCGGGTGACTCCTACGAGCAGTACTTC	CASSQVAGDSYEQYF	few	TRBD2	TRBV3-1	TRBJ2-7
TGTGCCAGCAGGACGGGCCCTAGGGCAGATACGCAGTATTTT	CASRTGPRADTQYF	few	-	TRBV6-1	TRBJ2-3
TGCAGCGCGGGGGCGGGGGAGGGCCAGCCCCAGCATTTT	CSAGAGEGQPQHF	few	-	TRBV29-1	TRBJ1-5
TGTGCCAGCAGTTATTCCGGACTAGCGGGACAAGAGACCCAGTACTTC	CASSYSGLAGQETQYF	few	TRBD2	TRBV6-5	TRBJ2-5
TGTGCCAGCAGAATGCGGCTAGCCGCAGGGGGACGGTATGGCTACACCTTC	CASRMRLAAGGRYGYTF	few	TRBD1	TRBV5-6	TRBJ1-2
TGCAGCGTTGAAGGTCCAGGGAACTATGGCTACACCTTC	CSVEGPGNYGYTF	few	-	TRBV29-1	TRBJ1-2
TGTGCCAGCAGCGTAGGGGTGGCGGGAGCGTTAGCAGAGCAGTTCTTC	CASSVGVAGALAEQFF	few	TRBD2	TRBV9	TRBJ2-1
TGTGCCAGCAGTTCCGTCGAGAGCGGTCCCCAAGAGACCCAGTACTTC	CASSSVESGPQETQYF	many	-	TRBV12-3/TRBV12-4	TRBJ2-5
TGTGCCAGCAGCTCTGGATATAAAAGGGGGATCGATCAGCCCCAGCATTTT	CASSSGYKRGIDQPQHF	-	-	TRBV7-9	TRBJ1-5
TGTGCCTTAGGCCGGGGGGCAGGGGCCCAGTACTTC	CALGRGAGAQYF	few	-	TRBV12-3/TRBV12-4	TRBJ2-5
TGCGCCAGCAGCTTGATTGGGAGTAGAGCAACTAATGAAAAACTGTTTTTT	CASSLIGSRATNEKLFF	-	-	TRBV5-1	TRBJ1-4
TGTGCCAGCAGCCCAGCTAGCGGGAGTAATGAGCAGTTCTTC	CASSPASGSNEQFF	few	TRBD2	TRBV7-3	TRBJ2-1
TGCGCCAGCAGCTTGGGCGGCGCGGGGGACAATGAGCAGTTCTTC	CASSLGGAGDNEQFF	-	TRBD2	TRBV5-1	TRBJ2-1
TGCAGTGCTAGTCCGATCGACAGGGTACGTAATCAGCCCCAGCATTTT	CSASPIDRVRNQPQHF	few	TRBD1	TRBV20-1	TRBJ1-5
TGTGCCAGCAGCCCCGTTGAGCAGTTCTTC	CASSPVEQFF	-	-	TRBV7-8	TRBJ2-1
TGTGCCACCCTAGCCAGGGAAAGCTCCTACAATGAGCAGTTCTTC	CATLARESSYNEQFF	-	-	TRBV27	TRBJ2-1
TGTGCCAGCAGTTTGATGGTAAAGGGGGGACAGCGCACAGATACGCAGTATTTT	CASSLMVKGGQRTDTQYF	-	-	TRBV12-3/TRBV12-4	TRBJ2-3
TGTGCCAGCAGTGAGTGGCGAGGGGGGAACTATGGCTACACCTTC	CASSEWRGGNYGYTF	-	-	TRBV2	TRBJ1-2
TGTGCCAGCAGCTTAGCGGGCGGCCACACCATATATTTT	CASSLAGGHTIYF	-	-	TRBV7-9	TRBJ1-3
TGTGCCAGCAGCCAAGATGTTTCGGGGGAAACTTTCTTT	CASSQDVSGETFF	few	-	TRBV4-2	TRBJ1-1
TGTGCCAGTTCCCGGAGATCGGGGAACACTGAAGCTTTCTTT	CASSRRSGNTEAFF	few	-	TRBV12-3/TRBV12-4	TRBJ1-1
TGCGCCAGCAGCCAAGGTTTAGCGGGGGTTATGGGCACAGATACGCAGTATTTT	CASSQGLAGVMGTDTQYF	few	TRBD2	TRBV4-3	TRBJ2-3
TGTGCCAGCAGTTACGCAATGACAGGTCCTGGAAACACCATATATTTT	CASSYAMTGPGNTIYF	few	-	TRBV6-5	TRBJ1-3
TGTGCCAGCAGCCAAGCTCCGGGCAGGTCGGGGGTCCTCTACAATGAGCAGTTCTTC	CASSQAPGRSGVLYNEQFF	-	-	TRBV14	TRBJ2-1
TGTGCCAGCGGGCAACCTTGGCAGGGCGGTGAGACCCAGTACTTC	CASGQPWQGGETQYF	few	-	TRBV7-9	TRBJ2-5
TGTGCCAGCAGCGGACTAGCGTTTCAAGAGACCCAGTACTTC	CASSGLAFQETQYF	-	TRBD2	TRBV3-1	TRBJ2-5
TGTGCCATCAGTGGGGGAGGGGCTGATGGCTACACCTTC	CAISGGGADGYTF	few	-	TRBV10-3	TRBJ1-2
TGTGCCAGCAAAGAGAGGAGGGACACCGGGGAGCTGTTTTTT	CASKERRDTGELFF	-	-	TRBV6-2/TRBV6-3	TRBJ2-2
TGTGCCAGCAGTCGACAGGCTTTCTATAATTCACCCCTCCACTTT	CASSRQAFYNSPLHF	few	-	TRBV12-3/TRBV12-4	TRBJ1-6
TGTGCCAGCAGTTCCACCCTGAACAGGGTGGGGCAGCCCCAGCATTTT	CASSSTLNRVGQPQHF	-	-	TRBV12-3/TRBV12-4	TRBJ1-5
TGCAGCGGACTAGCGGATTCCTACGAGCAGTACTTC	CSGLADSYEQYF	-	TRBD2	TRBV29-1	TRBJ2-7
TGTGCCAGCAGCCCGAACTTGGGACAGAGATTATATGGCTACACCTTC	CASSPNLGQRLYGYTF	many	TRBD1	TRBV11-2	TRBJ1-2
TGTGCCAGCAGCCCCGGGACAGGGGGCATTATCCACGAGCAGTACTTC	CASSPGTGGIIHEQYF	few	TRBD1	TRBV5-6	TRBJ2-7
TGTGCTAGCAGCCGAGGGGACGCGCCTAAGTATCCACAGTACTTC	CASSRGDAPKYPQYF	-	-	TRBV7-7	TRBJ2-7
TGCGCCAGCAGCCGTGGACTAGCGGCAACACGCGCGAACACCGGGGAGCTGTTTTTT	CASSRGLAATRANTGELFF	-	TRBD2	TRBV5-1	TRBJ2-2
TGTGCCAGCAGCGTATACCCTACTAGCGGGTGGGTTCCAGATACGCAGTATTTT	CASSVYPTSGWVPDTQYF	once	TRBD2	TRBV11-2	TRBJ2-3
TGTGCCAGCAGCTTTGGGACTAGCGGGAGTAACCACGAGCAGTACTTC	CASSFGTSGSNHEQYF	-	TRBD2	TRBV5-4	TRBJ2-7
TGTGCCAGCAGCCAAGCTAGCGGGGCCAAAAACATTCAGTACTTC	CASSQASGAKNIQYF	-	TRBD2	TRBV3-1	TRBJ2-4
TGCAGGGGGACAGAAGCAGATACGCAGTATTTT	CRGTEADTQYF	-	TRBD1	TRBV20-1	TRBJ2-3
TGCGCCAGCAGCCAAGATCTGTCAGAAAATGGCTACACCTTC	CASSQDLSENGYTF	few	-	TRBV4-3	TRBJ1-2
TGCGCCAGCAGTCGGACCATGGGGTTGGGGCAAGAGACCCAGTACTTC	CASSRTMGLGQETQYF	-	-	TRBV5-1	TRBJ2-5
TGTGCTAGTGGTTCCGGGGTGACTAACACTGAAGCTTTCTTT	CASGSGVTNTEAFF	-	-	TRBV12-5	TRBJ1-1
TGTGCCACCAGCAGAACTGACAGCTTGTTTTATGGCTACACCTTC	CATSRTDSLFYGYTF	few	-	TRBV15	TRBJ1-2
TGTGCCAGCAGTCAACGTCAACGGGGCGGCTACACCTTC	CASSQRQRGGYTF	-	-	TRBV12-3/TRBV12-4	TRBJ1-2